The source of this T cell receptor (beta chain) is a study of blood T cell repertoires in COVID-19. Sequencing used immunoSEQ multiplex PCR; TCRdb keeps in-frame clones, though not all of them. In the table there are 400,000 or so clones, 70% to 90% of which are singletons. Germline V lookup: CDR1 LGHDT, CDR2 YNNKEL (reference sequence). The length of the CDR3 is 14 residues. J lost 7 bases, V lost 0 bases, and 4 bases had no gene match. Sequenced input: peripheral blood. This TCR derives from a human donor in a cohort sampled during active COVID-19. V is TRBV3-1 (or the pseudogene TRBV3-2) and J is TRBJ1-2; 8 nucleotides align to TRBD1. The CDR3 is CASSQEQGVRGYTF. The DNA of the CDR3 is TGTGCCAGCAGCCAAGAACAGGGGGTGCGTGGCTACACCTTC.